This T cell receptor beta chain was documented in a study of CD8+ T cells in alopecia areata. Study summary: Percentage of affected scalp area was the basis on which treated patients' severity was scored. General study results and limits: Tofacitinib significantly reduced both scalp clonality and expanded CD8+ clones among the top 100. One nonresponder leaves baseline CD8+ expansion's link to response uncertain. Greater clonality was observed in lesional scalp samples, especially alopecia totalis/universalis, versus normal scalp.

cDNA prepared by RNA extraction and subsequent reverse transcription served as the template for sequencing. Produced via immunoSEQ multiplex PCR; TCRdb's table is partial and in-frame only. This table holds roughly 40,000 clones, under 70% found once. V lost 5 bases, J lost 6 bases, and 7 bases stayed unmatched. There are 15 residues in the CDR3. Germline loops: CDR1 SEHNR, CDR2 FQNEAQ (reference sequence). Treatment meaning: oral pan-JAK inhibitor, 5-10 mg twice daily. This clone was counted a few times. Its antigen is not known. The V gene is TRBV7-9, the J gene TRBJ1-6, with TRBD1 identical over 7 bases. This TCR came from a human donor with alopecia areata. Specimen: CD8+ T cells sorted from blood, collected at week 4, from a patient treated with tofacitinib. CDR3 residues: CASSGRDSGNSPLHF. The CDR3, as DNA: TGTGCCAGCAGCGGCCGGGACAGCGGTAATTCACCCCTCCACTTT.